Below, one T cell receptor beta chain is given with its context. Time point in this sample: pre-treatment sample, taken before nivolumab and TIL therapy. The immunoSEQ assay was v3. Data came from immunoSEQ multiplex PCR; TCRdb stores just in-frame clones and leaves some out. The sample holds 20,000 or so clones, just over 70% seen once. V was trimmed by 3 bases and J by 9 bases, leaving 17 bases between them. CDR3 length: 14 residues. Looked up from germline, CDR1 is LNHNV and CDR2 is YYDKDF (reference sequence). This specimen comes from a study of TIL therapy for anti-PD-1-resistant metastatic lung cancer. Study overall: Tumors had a median PD-L1 proportion score of more than 5%. Tumors carried a median about 1.5 non-synonymous mutations per megabase.

This sequence joins TRBV15 and TRBJ1-2; D is ambiguous. The TCR sequence derives from a person aged 25-85 years with non-small cell lung cancer. The sample here was blood, taken at baseline. In DNA form, the CDR3 reads TGTGCCACCAGCAGCCCAGCGGGCGGAGGTAGCTACACCTTC. It is translated as CATSSPAGGGSYTF.